This T cell receptor (beta chain) was obtained from a study of blood T cell repertoires in COVID-19. Study at large: Sites across the United States, Italy and Spain contributed samples from acute and convalescent COVID-19.

V lost 1 base and J 1 base, leaving 7 bases between the germline ends. Per germline, CDR1 LGHDT and CDR2 YNNKEL (reference sequence). This CDR3 spans 14 amino acids. Sequencing used immunoSEQ multiplex PCR; TCRdb keeps in-frame clones, though not all of them. The sample lists about 38,000 clones, less than 90% occurring once. V is TRBV3-1 (or the pseudogene TRBV3-2) and J is TRBJ1-1; D is uncertain. The sample comprised peripheral blood. The clonotype comes from a man aged 55 to 70 with COVID-19, enrolled during active disease. The CDR3 nucleotides are TGTGCCAGCAGCCAAGTCTACCAGAACACTGAAGCTTTCTTT. This translates into CASSQVYQNTEAFF.